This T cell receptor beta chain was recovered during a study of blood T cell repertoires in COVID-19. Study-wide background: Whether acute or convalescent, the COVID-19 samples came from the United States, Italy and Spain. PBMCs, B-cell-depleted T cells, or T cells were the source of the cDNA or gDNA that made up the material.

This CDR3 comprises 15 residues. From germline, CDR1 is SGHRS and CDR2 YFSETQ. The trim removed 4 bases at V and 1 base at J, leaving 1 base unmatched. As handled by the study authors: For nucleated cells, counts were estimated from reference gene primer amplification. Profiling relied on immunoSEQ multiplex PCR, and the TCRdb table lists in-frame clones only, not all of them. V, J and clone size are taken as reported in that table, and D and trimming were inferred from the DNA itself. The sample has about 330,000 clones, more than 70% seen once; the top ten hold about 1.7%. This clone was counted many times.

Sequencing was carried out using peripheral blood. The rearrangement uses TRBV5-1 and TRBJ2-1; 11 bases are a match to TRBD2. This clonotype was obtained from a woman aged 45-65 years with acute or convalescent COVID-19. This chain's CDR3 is CASSRLAGSYNEQFF. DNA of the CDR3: TGCGCCAGCAGCAGACTAGCGGGGTCCTACAATGAGCAGTTCTTC.